A selection of T cell receptor beta chains follows, all from one sample in a study of blood T cell repertoires in COVID-19. The repertoire was sequenced with immunoSEQ multiplex PCR; TCRdb's copy has only in-frame clones and lacks some. The sample includes 55,000 to 65,000 clones, 90% of them seen just once. Source material: peripheral blood. The receptors derive from a human donor with active COVID-19. The donor label of this sample is uncertain. Each CDR3 is given with its conserved first and last residue. A D gene is named only where the DNA matches it firmly. Clone size is not always given. Where it is, it says once, few, many or a class for expanded clones.

v_gene	d_gene	abundance	j_gene	CDR3nt	CDR3aa
TRBV19	NA	NA	TRBJ2-7	TGTGCCAGTAGTATCTCAGGCCCTCCCTACGAGCAGTACTTC	CASSISGPPYEQYF
TRBV11-2	TRBD2	NA	TRBJ2-1	TGTGCCAGCAGCGTCGGGGGGGGCCCGATGTATGAGCAGTTCTTC	CASSVGGGPMYEQFF
TRBV19	NA	NA	TRBJ1-3	TGTGCCAGTAGTCGGACAGATGGAAACACCATATATTTT	CASSRTDGNTIYF
TRBV7-2	TRBD2	NA	TRBJ2-7	TGTGCCAGCAGTAGGGGACTAGCGGGAGCTCTCGAGCAGTACTTC	CASSRGLAGALEQYF
TRBV14	TRBD2	NA	TRBJ2-7	TGTGCCAGCAGCCAGACGGGAGGGGTTGTCTACGAGCAGTACTTC	CASSQTGGVVYEQYF
TRBV19	TRBD1	once	TRBJ2-5	TGTGCCAGCAAACAGGGGAGATCTTGGGCCCAGTACTTC	CASKQGRSWAQYF
TRBV3-1/TRBV3-2	TRBD2	NA	TRBJ2-5	TGTGCCAGCAGCCAAGTCCTCAATGGCGGGGGGGCCCTAGAGACCCAGTACTTC	CASSQVLNGGGALETQYF
TRBV6-2/TRBV6-3	NA	NA	TRBJ2-1	TGTGCCAGCAGTCAGAGCGGGGACAAGTTCTTC	CASSQSGDKFF
TRBV4-3	TRBD1	NA	TRBJ1-2	TGCGCCAGCAGCCAAGATGCAGGGGGGGGCTACACCTTC	CASSQDAGGGYTF
TRBV19	NA	NA	TRBJ2-1	TGTGCCAGTAGCCTACAGGAATACAATGAGCAGTTCTTC	CASSLQEYNEQFF
TRBV9	NA	NA	TRBJ1-5	TGTGCCAGCAGCGTAGAACAAGGGGTCAATCAGCCCCAGCATTTT	CASSVEQGVNQPQHF
TRBV19	TRBD1	NA	TRBJ1-2	TGTGCCAGTAGTGCTGAAGGACAGGGTGCCTTTGGCTACACCTTC	CASSAEGQGAFGYTF
TRBV10-3	NA	NA	TRBJ1-2	TGTGCCATCAGTGGGGCAGGGAACTATGGCTACACCTTC	CAISGAGNYGYTF
TRBV5-1	TRBD1	NA	TRBJ1-4	TGCGCCAGCAGCACGGGAGGGACAGGGAGCGAAAAACTGTTTTTT	CASSTGGTGSEKLFF
TRBV7-6	NA	NA	TRBJ1-6	TGTGCCAGCAGCCCCCGGTGGGAGGCTAATTCACCCCTCCACTTT	CASSPRWEANSPLHF
TRBV18	TRBD1	NA	TRBJ2-5	TGTGCCAGCTCACCGGGACAGGGATCTTGGTACCAAGAGACCCAGTACTTC	CASSPGQGSWYQETQYF